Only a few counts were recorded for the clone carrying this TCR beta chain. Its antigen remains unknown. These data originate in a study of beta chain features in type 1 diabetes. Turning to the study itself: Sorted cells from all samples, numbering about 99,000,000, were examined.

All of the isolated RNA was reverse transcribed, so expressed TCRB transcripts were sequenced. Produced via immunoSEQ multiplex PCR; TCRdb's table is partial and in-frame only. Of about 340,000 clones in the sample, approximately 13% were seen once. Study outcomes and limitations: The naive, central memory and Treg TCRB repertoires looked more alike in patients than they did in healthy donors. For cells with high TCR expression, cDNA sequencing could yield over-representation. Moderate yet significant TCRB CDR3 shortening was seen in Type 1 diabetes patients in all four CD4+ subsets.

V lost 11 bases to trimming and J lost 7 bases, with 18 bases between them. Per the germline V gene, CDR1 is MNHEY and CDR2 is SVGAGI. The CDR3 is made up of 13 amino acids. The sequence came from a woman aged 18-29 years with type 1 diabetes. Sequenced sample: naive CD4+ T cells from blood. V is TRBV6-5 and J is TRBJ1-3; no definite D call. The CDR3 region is CASGRLGGNTIYF. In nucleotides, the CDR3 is TGTGCCTCCGGACGGCTAGGCGGGAACACCATATATTTT.